This T cell receptor (beta chain) was sequenced during a study of T cell repertoires in MIS-A myocarditis. The CDR3 sequence is 16 residues long. Germline assignment: CDR1 KGHSH and CDR2 LQKENI. V lost 2 bases, J lost 1 base, and 11 bases lay in between. Measured with immunoSEQ multiplex PCR; TCRdb has only the in-frame clones, and not every one. This sample has more than 9,000 clones; around 89% occur once, and the top ten carry approximately 2%. The chain links TRBV18 to TRBJ2-2; D is perhaps TRBD1 (5 bases). The sequence was obtained from a man in his late teens or twenties with fulminant myocarditis from multisystem inflammatory syndrome in adults (MIS-A) after COVID-19. The specimen was thoracic lymph node tissue obtained at autopsy. The CDR3 DNA is TGTGCCAGCTCACCAAATAGACAGCTGAACACCGGGGAGCTGTTTTTT. Translation: CASSPNRQLNTGELFF. The whole variable domain, filled in from reference TRBV18 and TRBJ2-2, reads NAGVMQNPRHLVRRRGQEARLRCSPMKGHSHVYWYRQLPEEGLKFMVYLQKENIIDESGMPKERFSAEFPKEGPSILRIQQVVRGDSAAYFCASSPNRQLNTGELFFGEGSRLTVL.